The 11 T cell receptor beta chains given below trace back to one sample, sequenced in a study of T cells in localized non-small cell lung cancer. TCRdb's table, derived via immunoSEQ multiplex PCR, lists solely in-frame clones and lacks some. Found here are around 130,000 clones, approximately 88% of them singletons; the top ten hold approximately 1.5%. The specimen comprised peripheral blood, sampled before any cancer treatment. The receptors stem from a female donor of 60 years or more with stage I lung adenocarcinoma.

This chain joins TRBV11-3 and TRBJ2-1; 8 nucleotides agree with TRBD2. This CDR3 is 15 amino acids long. Germline assignment: CDR1 SGHNT and CDR2 YENEEA. V shed 1 base, J shed 3 bases, and the junction held 2 bases outside the gene matches. CDR3 region: CASSLGAGGYNEQFF. DNA of the CDR3: TGTGCCAGCAGCTTAGGGGCGGGAGGCTACAATGAGCAGTTCTTC.

CDR3 sequence (DNA): TGCGCCAGCAGCTTGGAGGCTAGTGGGGCGCAGACCCAGTACTTC. Translated, it gives CASSLEASGAQTQYF. J is TRBJ2-5 and V is TRBV5-1; the D gene is possibly TRBD1 (5 bases). The V end lost 0 bases, the J end lost 6 bases, and 15 bases lay between the germline ends. Germline CDR1 is SGHRS and CDR2 is YFSETQ. The CDR3 totals 15 residues.

In its sample, this clone was seen once. The V gene is TRBV5-6, the J gene TRBJ2-7, with 10 bases identical to TRBD1. The germline V gene encodes CDR1 SGHDT and CDR2 YYEEEE. Unmatched junction bases numbered 6, after V lost 5 bases and J lost 4 bases. The CDR3 length is 14 residues. This CDR3 reads CASSRGTGVYEQYF. The CDR3 DNA reads TGTGCCAGCAGTAGGGGGACAGGGGTTTACGAGCAGTACTTC.

J is TRBJ2-3 and V is TRBV10-2; 13 bases agree with TRBD2. The CDR3 is 16 amino acids. The V and J ends lost 2 bases and 4 bases, in that order; junction bases with no gene match: 3. Looked up from germline, CDR1 is WSHSY and CDR2 is SAAADI. The CDR3 nucleotides are TGCGCCAGCAGTGAGACTAGCGGGAGGGGGCCAGATACGCAGTATTTT. Translation gives CASSETSGRGPDTQYF.

This clone has just a few counts. The V and J genes are TRBV28 and TRBJ1-1; 10 bases map to TRBD1. Germline V gene lookup returns CDR1 MDHEN and CDR2 SYDVKM. The length of the CDR3 is 14 residues. V lost 4 bases to trimming and J lost 4 bases; unmatched junction nucleotides: 3. DNA of the CDR3: TGTGCCAGCAGTTGGGGACAGGGGTTCACTGAAGCTTTCTTT. The encoded protein is CASSWGQGFTEAFF.

The J gene is TRBJ2-1, the V gene TRBV7-2; D is possibly TRBD2 (6 bases). The V end lost 2 bases, the J end lost 4 bases, and 12 bases lay between the germline ends. The length of the CDR3 is 15 residues. The germline V gene encodes CDR1 SGHTA and CDR2 FQGNSA. CDR3 in DNA: TGTGCCAGCAGCTTACGCGGGGTTCTTTACAATGAGCAGTTCTTC. Protein sequence: CASSLRGVLYNEQFF.

The V call is TRBV7-8, the J call TRBJ2-7; D is tentatively TRBD1 or TRBD2 (6 bases each). The CDR3 consists of 19 residues. Germline CDR1 reads SGHVS; CDR2 reads FQNEAQ. Deletions cut 6 bases from V and 0 bases from J, with 27 bases between. The CDR3 reads CASRLKGGGTRNSSYEQYF. The DNA for the CDR3 is TGTGCCAGCAGACTCAAAGGAGGGGGTACTAGAAACTCCTCCTACGAGCAGTACTTC.

The chain has TRBV6-1 and TRBJ2-1; D is perhaps TRBD2 (6 bases). The CDR3 totals 15 residues. The V gene lost 6 bases and the J gene lost 7 bases, with 19 bases spanning the gap. The germline CDR1 and CDR2 sequences are MNHNS and SASEGT. The DNA of the CDR3 is TGTGCCAGCAGGGGGTTGGGGGGATCGGGGAATGAGCAGTTCTTC. It yields the protein CASRGLGGSGNEQFF.

This chain connects TRBV30 to TRBJ2-2; the D is unclear. The ends were cut back, 1 base at V and 5 bases at J, with 5 bases in the middle. The germline V gene has CDR1 GTSNPN and CDR2 SVGIG (reference sequence). The CDR3 length is 12 residues. For the CDR3, the DNA is TGTGCCTGGAGTGAGGGTACCGGGGAGCTGTTTTTT. The encoded protein is CAWSEGTGELFF.

V and J are TRBV5-1 and TRBJ2-5; no clear D. Germline-derived CDR1 and CDR2 are SGHRS and YFSETQ. Between the trimmed V and J ends, which lost 0 bases and 5 bases, there was a span of 11 bases. This CDR3 is built from 14 residues. The DNA of the CDR3 is TGCGCCAGCAGCTTGGTCGGCTCGAGGGAGACCCAGTACTTC. Translated: CASSLVGSRETQYF.

This chain links TRBV28 with TRBJ1-4, with 9 positions matching TRBD1. This CDR3 has 15 residues. V gave up 5 bases and J gave up 7 bases; unmatched junction bases: 8. Germline CDR1 and CDR2: MDHEN and SYDVKM. CDR3 nucleotide sequence: TGTGCCAGCAGTGCACAGGGGGCGATGAGTGAAAAACTGTTTTTT. Protein sequence: CASSAQGAMSEKLFF.